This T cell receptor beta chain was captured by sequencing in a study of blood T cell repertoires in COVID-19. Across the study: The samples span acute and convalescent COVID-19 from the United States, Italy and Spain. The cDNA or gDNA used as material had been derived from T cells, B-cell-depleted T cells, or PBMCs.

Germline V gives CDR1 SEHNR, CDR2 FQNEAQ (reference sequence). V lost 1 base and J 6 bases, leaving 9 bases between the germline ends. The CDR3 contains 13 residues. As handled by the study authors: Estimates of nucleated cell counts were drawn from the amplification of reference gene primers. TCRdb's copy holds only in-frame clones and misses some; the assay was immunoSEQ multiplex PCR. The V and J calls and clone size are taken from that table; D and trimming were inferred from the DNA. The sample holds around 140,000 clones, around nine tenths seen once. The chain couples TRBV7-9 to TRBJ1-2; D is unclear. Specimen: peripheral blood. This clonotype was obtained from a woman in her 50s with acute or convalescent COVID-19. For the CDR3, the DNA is TGTGCCAGCAGCTTAGGTTGGCAGGATGGCTACACCTTC. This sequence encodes CASSLGWQDGYTF.